The sequence of this T cell receptor beta chain was determined in a study of technical replicates of blood from a few donors. This clone has more than one count but fewer than ten. Profiling relied on immunoSEQ multiplex PCR, and the TCRdb table lists in-frame clones only, not all of them. The sample contains 65,000 to 75,000 clones, roughly 86% of which appear only once. This receptor was taken from a human donor in good health. Some clones in this sample may be carry-over from other donors' samples. Sequencing used PBMCs.

Here the CDR3 reads CASRQDRGLSPLHF. The CDR3 nucleotides read TGCGCCAGCAGACAGGACAGGGGGCTTTCACCCCTCCACTTT. The chain is built from TRBV5-1 and TRBJ1-6; 11 nucleotides align to TRBD1. The germline CDR1 and CDR2 sequences are SGHRS and YFSETQ. This CDR3 is built from 14 residues. Trimming removed 5 bases from V and 9 bases from J; junction bases left unmatched: 4.